The clone carrying this TCR beta chain has just one count. The sample contains more than one DNA sequence encoding this CDR3. The sample is drawn from a study of blood T cell repertoires in COVID-19. About the research overall: Acute-phase and convalescent COVID-19 samples originated in the United States, Italy and Spain.

The assay was immunoSEQ multiplex PCR, and TCRdb's table has in-frame clones only and misses some. The sample has 350,000 to 400,000 clones, more than 75% seen once; the top ten hold around 1.2%. Material for sequencing was PBMCs or T cells enriched from blood (not recorded which). The receptor was isolated from a woman aged 18-29 years who had recovered from COVID-19.

CDR3 region: CASSVGGRGDGYTF. The DNA of the CDR3 is TGTGCCAGCAGCGTAGGCGGACGGGGGGATGGCTACACCTTC. The chain couples TRBV9 to TRBJ1-2, with a weak D call TRBD1 (5 bases). The CDR3 has 14 residues. The V gene's germline CDR1 is SGDLS and CDR2 YYNGEE. V lost 0 bases, J lost 6 bases, and 12 bases lay in between. Filled out from reference TRBV9 and TRBJ1-2, the complete variable domain reads DSGVTQTPKHLITATGQRVTLRCSPRSGDLSVYWYQQSLDQGLQFLIQYYNGEERAKGNILERFSAQQFPDLHSELNLSSLELGDSALYFCASSVGGRGDGYTFGSGTRLTVV.